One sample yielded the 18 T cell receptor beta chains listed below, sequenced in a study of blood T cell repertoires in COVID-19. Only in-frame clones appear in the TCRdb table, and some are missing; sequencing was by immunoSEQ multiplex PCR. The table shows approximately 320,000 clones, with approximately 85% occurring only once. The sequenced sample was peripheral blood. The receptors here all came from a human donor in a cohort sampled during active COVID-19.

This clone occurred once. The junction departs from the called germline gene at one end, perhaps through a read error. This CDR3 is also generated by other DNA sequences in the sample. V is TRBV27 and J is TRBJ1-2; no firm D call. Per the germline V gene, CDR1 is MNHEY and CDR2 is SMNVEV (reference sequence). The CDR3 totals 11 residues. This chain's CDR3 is CASSSGGGYTF. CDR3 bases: TGTGCCAGTAGTTCAGGAGGCGGCTACACCTTC.

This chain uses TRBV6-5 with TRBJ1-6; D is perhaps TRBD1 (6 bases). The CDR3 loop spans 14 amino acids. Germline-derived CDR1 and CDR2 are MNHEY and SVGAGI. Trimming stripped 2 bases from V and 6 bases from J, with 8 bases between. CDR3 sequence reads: CASSYRGFNSPLHF. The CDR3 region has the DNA TGTGCCAGCAGTTACAGGGGGTTTAATTCACCCCTCCACTTT.

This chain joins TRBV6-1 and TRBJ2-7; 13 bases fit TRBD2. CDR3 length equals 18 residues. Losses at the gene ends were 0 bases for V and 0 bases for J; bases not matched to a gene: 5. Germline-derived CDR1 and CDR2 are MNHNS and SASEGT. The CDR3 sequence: CASSEAILAGGSSYEQYF. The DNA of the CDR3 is TGTGCCAGCAGTGAAGCTATACTAGCGGGGGGGAGCTCCTACGAGCAGTACTTC.

CDR3 amino acids: CASRDSSYNSPLHF. The CDR3 DNA reads as TGTGCCAGCAGAGACAGCTCCTATAATTCACCCCTCCACTTT. The chain couples TRBV28 to TRBJ1-6, with TRBD1 as a possible D gene (5 bases). CDR3 length: 14 amino acids. Germline CDR1 is MDHEN and CDR2 is SYDVKM. The germline V and J ends were trimmed by 6 bases and 0 bases, with 6 bases remaining between them.

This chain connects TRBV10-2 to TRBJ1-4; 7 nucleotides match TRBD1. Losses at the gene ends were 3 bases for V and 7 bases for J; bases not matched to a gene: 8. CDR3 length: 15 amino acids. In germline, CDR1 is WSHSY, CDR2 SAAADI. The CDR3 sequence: CASSDPGRGAEKLFF. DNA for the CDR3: TGCGCCAGCAGTGATCCGGGCAGGGGGGCTGAAAAACTGTTTTTT.

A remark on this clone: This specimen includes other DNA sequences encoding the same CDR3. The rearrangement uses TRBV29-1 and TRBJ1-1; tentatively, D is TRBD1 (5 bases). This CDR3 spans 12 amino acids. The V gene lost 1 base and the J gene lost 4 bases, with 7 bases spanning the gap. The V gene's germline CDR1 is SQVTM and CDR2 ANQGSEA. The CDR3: CSVEGRGTEAFF. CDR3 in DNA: TGCAGCGTTGAAGGGAGGGGCACTGAAGCTTTCTTT.

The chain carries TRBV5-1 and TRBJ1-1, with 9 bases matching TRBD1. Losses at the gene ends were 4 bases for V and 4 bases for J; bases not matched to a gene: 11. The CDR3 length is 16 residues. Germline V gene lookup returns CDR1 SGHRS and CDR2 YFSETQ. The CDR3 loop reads CASSATGTGSSTEAFF. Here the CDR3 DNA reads TGCGCCAGCAGCGCCACCGGGACAGGGAGTAGCACTGAAGCTTTCTTT.

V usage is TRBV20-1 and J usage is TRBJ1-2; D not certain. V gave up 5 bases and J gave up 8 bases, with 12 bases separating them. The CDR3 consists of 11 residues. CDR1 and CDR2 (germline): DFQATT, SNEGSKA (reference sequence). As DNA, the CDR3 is TGCAGTGCTTCCTTTACGGGGGGCTACACCTTC. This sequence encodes CSASFTGGYTF.

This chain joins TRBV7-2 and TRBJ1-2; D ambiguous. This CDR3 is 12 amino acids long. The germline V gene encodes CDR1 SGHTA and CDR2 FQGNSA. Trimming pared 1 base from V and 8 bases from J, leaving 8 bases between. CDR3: CASSLGADGYTF. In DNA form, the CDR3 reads TGTGCCAGCAGCTTAGGAGCGGACGGCTACACCTTC.

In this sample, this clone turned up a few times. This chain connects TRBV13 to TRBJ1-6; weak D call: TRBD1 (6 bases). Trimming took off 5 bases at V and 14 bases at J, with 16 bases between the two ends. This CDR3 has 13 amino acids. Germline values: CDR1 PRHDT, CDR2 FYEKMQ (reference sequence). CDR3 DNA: TGTGCCAGCAGCGGATTAAACAGGGCCACCCTCCACTTT. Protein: CASSGLNRATLHF.

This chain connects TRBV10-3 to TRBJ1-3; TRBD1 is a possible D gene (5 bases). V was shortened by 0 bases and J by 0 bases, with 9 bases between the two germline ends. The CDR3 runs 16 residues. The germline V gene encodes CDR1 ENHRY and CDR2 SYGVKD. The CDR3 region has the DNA TGTGCCATCAGTGAGTCGAGGACACTCTCTGGAAACACCATATATTTT. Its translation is CAISESRTLSGNTIYF.

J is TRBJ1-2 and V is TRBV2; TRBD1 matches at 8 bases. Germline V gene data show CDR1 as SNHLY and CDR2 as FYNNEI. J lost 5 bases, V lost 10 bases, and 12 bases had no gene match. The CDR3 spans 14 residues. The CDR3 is CAKAYKQGGYGYTF. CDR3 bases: TGTGCCAAGGCGTATAAACAGGGGGGATATGGCTACACCTTC.

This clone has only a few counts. The CDR3 region has the DNA TGCGCCAGCAGCTTGGGGACTAGCTACGACGAGCAGTACTTC. This sequence encodes CASSLGTSYDEQYF. The chain has TRBV5-1 and TRBJ2-7, with 8 bases that match TRBD2. Germline-derived CDR1 and CDR2 are SGHRS and YFSETQ. Trimming cost V 0 bases and J 5 bases; bases outside gene matches: 4. This CDR3 is built from 14 residues.

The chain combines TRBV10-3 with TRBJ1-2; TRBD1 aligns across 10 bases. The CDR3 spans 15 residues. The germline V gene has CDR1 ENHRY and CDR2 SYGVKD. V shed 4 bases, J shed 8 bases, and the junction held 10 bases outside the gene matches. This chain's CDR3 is CAISVLGTGAGGYTF. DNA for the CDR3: TGTGCCATCAGTGTATTAGGGACAGGGGCAGGCGGCTACACCTTC.

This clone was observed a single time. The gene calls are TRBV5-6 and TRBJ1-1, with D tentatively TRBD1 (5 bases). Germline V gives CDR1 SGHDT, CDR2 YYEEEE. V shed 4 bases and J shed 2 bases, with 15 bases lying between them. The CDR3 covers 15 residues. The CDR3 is CASSRGTRLNTEAFF. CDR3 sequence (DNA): TGTGCCAGCAGCAGGGGAACCCGCCTCAACACTGAAGCTTTCTTT.

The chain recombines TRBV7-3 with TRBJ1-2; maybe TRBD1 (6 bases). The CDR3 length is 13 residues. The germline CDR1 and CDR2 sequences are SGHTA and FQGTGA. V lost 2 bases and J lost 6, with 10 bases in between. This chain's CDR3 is CASSLAQGNGYTF. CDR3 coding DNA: TGTGCCAGCAGCTTAGCACAGGGAAATGGCTACACCTTC.

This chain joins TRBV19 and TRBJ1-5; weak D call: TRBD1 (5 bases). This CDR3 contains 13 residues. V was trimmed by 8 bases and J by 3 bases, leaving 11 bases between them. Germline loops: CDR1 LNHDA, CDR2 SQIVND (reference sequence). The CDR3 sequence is CASADSPNQPQHF. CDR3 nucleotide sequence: TGTGCCAGTGCCGACAGTCCCAATCAGCCCCAGCATTTT.

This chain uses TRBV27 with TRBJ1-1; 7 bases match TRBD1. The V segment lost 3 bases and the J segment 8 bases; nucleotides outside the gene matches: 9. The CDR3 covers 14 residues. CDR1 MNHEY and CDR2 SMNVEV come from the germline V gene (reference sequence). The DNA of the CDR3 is TGTGCCAGCAGTTTCACCGGACCGGGACAGGAAGCTTTCTTT. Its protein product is CASSFTGPGQEAFF.